Sequencing of this T cell receptor (beta chain) was carried out in a study of blood T cell repertoires in COVID-19. Original analysis: Researchers report that nucleated cell counts were estimated from reference gene primer amplification. Data came from immunoSEQ multiplex PCR; TCRdb stores just in-frame clones and leaves some out. V and J calls and clone size are given by that table; D and trimming were obtained from the DNA. This sample carries roughly 380,000 clones, 70% to 90% of them seen once, and the ten largest clones take approximately 1.2%. Recruitment covered 25 or so US areas and drew participants whose ages spanned about 18 to 90 years. Participant-given clinical history determined each cohort assignment. Before being deemed recovered, Cohort 3 donors had two negative PCRs, clearance, or symptom resolution. J lost 0 bases, V lost 4 bases, and 15 bases had no gene match. The CDR3 loop spans 19 amino acids. CDR1 and CDR2 from the germline V gene are SGHDN and FVKESK.

Sequenced material: PBMCs or T cells enriched from blood (not recorded which). V gene TRBV14 combines with J gene TRBJ2-3; 8 bases map to TRBD2. This TCR was sampled from a young man who had recovered from COVID-19. The CDR3 reads CASSLSDASGLFSTDTQYF. CDR3 bases: TGTGCCAGCAGCCTCTCAGACGCTAGCGGGTTGTTTAGCACAGATACGCAGTATTTT.